This T cell receptor beta chain was profiled in a study of tumor-infiltrating lymphocytes in oesophageal squamous cell carcinoma. Regarding this clonotype: No DNA is shown, since the ends of the CDR3 on it are uncertain; the CDR3 is the one TCRdb lists.

The length of the CDR3 is 18 amino acids, counting both ends. Germline V CDR1 and CDR2: MNHEY, SMNVEV (reference sequence). TCRdb analysed the PCR reads with MiXCR anew, one entry per CDR3 protein. The sample lists 15,000 to 20,000 distinct CDR3 sequences, 42% occurring once. The sample was normal esophageal tissue next to the tumor. V usage is TRBV27 and J usage is TRBJ2-6; the table calls TRBD1, which could not be checked here. The receptor was derived from a female donor with esophageal squamous cell carcinoma. CDR3: CASSLRFLGRELWLHLRF.